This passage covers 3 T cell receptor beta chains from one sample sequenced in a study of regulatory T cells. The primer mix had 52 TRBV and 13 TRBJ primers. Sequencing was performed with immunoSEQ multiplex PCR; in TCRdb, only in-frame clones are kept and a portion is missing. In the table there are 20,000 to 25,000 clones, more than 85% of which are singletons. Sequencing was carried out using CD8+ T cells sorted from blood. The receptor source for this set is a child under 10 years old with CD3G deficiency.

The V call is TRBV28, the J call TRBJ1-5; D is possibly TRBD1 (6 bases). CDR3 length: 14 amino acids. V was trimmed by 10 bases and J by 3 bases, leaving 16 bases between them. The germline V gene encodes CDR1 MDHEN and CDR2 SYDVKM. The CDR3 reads CATREQGLNQPQHF. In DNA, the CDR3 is TGTGCCACCCGGGAACAGGGCCTCAATCAGCCCCAGCATTTT.

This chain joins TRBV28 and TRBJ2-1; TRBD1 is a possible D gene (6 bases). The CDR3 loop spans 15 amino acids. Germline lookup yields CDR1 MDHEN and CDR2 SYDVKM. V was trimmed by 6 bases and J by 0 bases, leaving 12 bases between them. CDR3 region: CASSPQGPSYNEQFF. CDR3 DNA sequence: TGTGCCAGCAGCCCACAGGGCCCCTCCTACAATGAGCAGTTCTTC.

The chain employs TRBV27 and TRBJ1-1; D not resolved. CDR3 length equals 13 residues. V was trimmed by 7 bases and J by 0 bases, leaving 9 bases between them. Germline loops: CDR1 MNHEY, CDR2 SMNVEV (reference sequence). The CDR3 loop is CASKEGLNTEAFF. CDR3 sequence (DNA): TGTGCCAGCAAGGAAGGATTGAACACTGAAGCTTTCTTT.